The 24 T cell receptor beta chains in this list originate from one sample, sequenced in a study of blood T cell repertoires in COVID-19. Sequencing was performed with immunoSEQ multiplex PCR; in TCRdb, only in-frame clones are kept and a portion is missing. The sample includes about 480,000 clones, 85% to 90% of them seen just once. The source material was peripheral blood. Receptor source: a man between 18 and 29 years old with COVID-19, enrolled during active disease.

This clone was observed a single time. The rearrangement uses TRBV6-1 and TRBJ2-5; D gene unclear. The ends were cut back, 2 bases at V and 2 bases at J, with 6 bases in the middle. This CDR3 is built from 13 residues. Looked up from germline, CDR1 is MNHNS and CDR2 is SASEGT. The CDR3 loop reads CASSELTQETQYF. CDR3 nucleotide sequence: TGTGCCAGCAGTGAACTCACTCAAGAGACCCAGTACTTC.

A single count supports this clone. CDR3 residues: CASSVEVDSRNYYEQYF. The CDR3 coding sequence is TGTGCCAGCAGCGTAGAGGTTGACAGTAGAAACTACTACGAGCAGTACTTC. The rearrangement joins TRBV9 to TRBJ2-7; a possible D gene is TRBD1 (5 bases). From germline, CDR1 is SGDLS and CDR2 YYNGEE. The CDR3 runs to 17 residues. Trimming took off 0 bases at V and 3 bases at J, with 19 bases between the two ends.

This sequence joins TRBV28 and TRBJ1-2, with 7 bases fitting TRBD1. From germline, CDR1 is MDHEN and CDR2 SYDVKM. Trimming removed 4 bases from V and 12 bases from J; junction bases left unmatched: 11. The CDR3 covers 13 residues. DNA of the CDR3: TGTGCCAGCAGTTCCGACCTCGGGACAGTCAACACCTTC. This codes for CASSSDLGTVNTF.

V is TRBV2 and J is TRBJ2-1, with D perhaps TRBD2 (5 bases). Trimming shortened V by 3 bases and J by 0 bases, and 9 bases separated the two germline ends. Looked up from germline, CDR1 is SNHLY and CDR2 is FYNNEI. This CDR3 has 15 amino acids. The CDR3 spells CASSDLSASYNEQFF. The CDR3 DNA follows: TGTGCCAGCAGTGATCTTAGCGCCTCCTACAATGAGCAGTTCTTC.

The chain couples TRBV4-1 to TRBJ2-3; the D gene is possibly TRBD2 (6 bases). Trimming cost V 3 bases and J 9 bases, with 22 bases left between them. The CDR3 runs 16 residues. Germline assignment: CDR1 MGHRA and CDR2 YSYEKL. CDR3 sequence (DNA): TGCGCCAGCAGCCATCGAACCGGACTACCGTCAAGCACGCAGTATTTT. The encoded protein is CASSHRTGLPSSTQYF.

V is TRBV29-1 and J is TRBJ2-2, with TRBD2 matching 9 bases. Germline-derived CDR1 and CDR2 are SQVTM and ANQGSEA. The CDR3 runs to 15 residues. J lost 4 bases, V lost 4 bases, and 7 bases had no gene match. The CDR3 loop reads CSVGIAGEITGELFF. The CDR3 region has the DNA TGCAGCGTTGGAATAGCGGGAGAGATCACCGGGGAGCTGTTTTTT.

The chain carries TRBV29-1 and TRBJ2-7; TRBD2 agrees at 12 bases. There are 16 residues in the CDR3. Germline trimming cut 5 bases from V and 3 bases from J; bases unmatched to any gene: 11. Germline CDR1 SQVTM, CDR2 ANQGSEA. The CDR3 protein is CSVRLAGEGVSYEQYF. CDR3 nucleotides: TGCAGCGTTCGACTAGCGGGAGAAGGCGTTAGCTACGAGCAGTACTTC.

V gene TRBV19 combines with J gene TRBJ1-2; 7 nucleotides align to TRBD1. This CDR3 comprises 14 residues. The V segment lost 7 bases and the J segment 8 bases; nucleotides outside the gene matches: 13. Germline CDR1 reads LNHDA; CDR2 reads SQIVND (reference sequence). CDR3 sequence (DNA): TGTGCCAGTACACCCCCCGACAGGGAAACGGGCTACACCTTC. It codes for CASTPPDRETGYTF.

This clone was seen a few times. This CDR3 reads CATRTGAYTEAFF. CDR3 DNA sequence: TGTGCCACCCGTACAGGGGCGTACACTGAAGCTTTCTTT. The chain joins TRBV27 to TRBJ1-1; 7 positions match TRBD1. This CDR3 spans 13 amino acids. The junction had 8 bases not matched to a gene; V was cut back by 10 bases and J by 3 bases. Germline V gene sequence: CDR1 MNHEY, CDR2 SMNVEV (reference sequence).

The chain employs TRBV5-1 and TRBJ2-3; weak D call: TRBD1 (5 bases). V gave up 2 bases and J gave up 0 bases, with 10 bases separating them. The CDR3 consists of 15 residues. Germline loops: CDR1 SGHRS, CDR2 YFSETQ. The CDR3 region is CASSFMQGSTDTQYF. The DNA of the CDR3 is TGCGCCAGCAGCTTCATGCAGGGAAGCACAGATACGCAGTATTTT.

V gene TRBV6-4 combines with J gene TRBJ2-1, with 8 positions matching TRBD1. The CDR3 extends over 15 amino acids. Germline CDR1 MRHNA, CDR2 SNTAGT. V lost 4 bases to trimming and J lost 2 bases; unmatched junction nucleotides: 4. DNA of the CDR3: TGTGCCAGCAGTGTGGAGACAGGGGCCTACAATGAGCAGTTCTTC. Amino acid sequence: CASSVETGAYNEQFF.

The rearrangement links TRBV2 to TRBJ2-1; TRBD1 is a possible D gene (5 bases). V was clipped by 6 bases and J by 10 bases, with 13 bases between them. Germline CDR1 reads SNHLY; CDR2 reads FYNNEI. This CDR3 is 12 amino acids long. The CDR3 protein is CASRRIKGEQFF. CDR3 nucleotides: TGTGCCAGCAGACGAATCAAGGGGGAGCAGTTCTTC.

This chain connects TRBV7-9 to TRBJ2-3; D unclear. V lost 0 bases and J lost 8, with 6 bases in between. CDR3 length equals 12 residues. Germline CDR1 and CDR2: SEHNR and FQNEAQ (reference sequence). CDR3 protein: CASSLAIGTQYF. As DNA, the CDR3 is TGTGCCAGCAGCTTAGCTATCGGTACGCAGTATTTT.

The J gene is TRBJ2-2, the V gene TRBV5-1; TRBD2 aligns across 8 bases. The CDR3 is 15 residues long. V trimming: 4 bases; J trimming: 5 bases; junction bases outside the gene matches: 7. The V gene's germline CDR1 is SGHRS and CDR2 YFSETQ. In DNA, the CDR3 is TGCGCCAGCAGCGTTATAGCGGGGCGGACCGGGGAGCTGTTTTTT. Protein: CASSVIAGRTGELFF.

The CDR3 loop reads CASSPGTRIGYEQYF. Here the CDR3 DNA reads TGTGCCAGCAGCCCCGGGACTAGAATTGGTTACGAGCAGTACTTC. The chain employs TRBV7-8 and TRBJ2-7; 8 nucleotides match TRBD2. The V segment lost 5 bases and the J segment 4 bases; nucleotides outside the gene matches: 10. CDR1 SGHVS and CDR2 FQNEAQ come from the germline V gene. This CDR3 comprises 15 residues.

The rearrangement links TRBV4-2 to TRBJ2-2; 12 bases align to TRBD2. After removal of 0 bases from V and 3 bases from J, the junction contained 5 bases not matched to a gene. CDR3 size: 18 residues. The germline V gene has CDR1 LGHNA and CDR2 YNFKEQ. CDR3 DNA: TGTGCCAGCAGCCAAGAATCGACTAGCGGGGGACACACCGGGGAGCTGTTTTTT. Residues: CASSQESTSGGHTGELFF.

This clone was detected once. The chain uses TRBV4-1 and TRBJ1-5, with 7 nucleotides matching TRBD1. Germline values: CDR1 MGHRA, CDR2 YSYEKL. CDR3 length: 17 residues. The V segment lost 7 bases and the J segment 6 bases; nucleotides outside the gene matches: 18. CDR3 bases: TGCGCCAGCATTATCGATTTTTTCGGGACAGAGACTCAGCCCCAGCATTTT. As protein: CASIIDFFGTETQPQHF.

The chain joins TRBV7-2 to TRBJ2-7; the match to TRBD1 covers 7 bases. Losses at the gene ends were 0 bases for V and 3 bases for J; bases not matched to a gene: 2. Germline loops: CDR1 SGHTA, CDR2 FQGNSA. This CDR3 has 14 amino acids. CDR3 coding DNA: TGTGCCAGCAGCTTAGCGACAGGGAACTACGAGCAGTACTTC. Residues: CASSLATGNYEQYF. The full variable domain, completed using reference TRBV7-2 and TRBJ2-7, is GAGVSQSPSNKVTEKGKDVELRCDPISGHTALYWYRQSLGQGLEFLIYFQGNSAPDKSGLPSDRFSAERTGGSVSTLTIQRTQQEDSAVYLCASSLATGNYEQYFGPGTRLTVT.

The chain joins TRBV6-5 to TRBJ1-5; D not certain. V was pared by 5 bases and J by 0 bases, with 11 bases between. This CDR3 has 15 amino acids. Germline values: CDR1 MNHEY, CDR2 SVGAGI. The CDR3 DNA sequence: TGTGCCAGCAGTCCCCGGGGTGTTAGCAATCAGCCCCAGCATTTT. This encodes CASSPRGVSNQPQHF.

This chain links TRBV19 with TRBJ1-2; D perhaps matches TRBD1 (5 bases). V dropped 5 bases and J dropped 2 bases, with 9 bases sitting between them. CDR1 is LNHDA and CDR2 is SQIVND in the germline V gene (reference sequence). The CDR3 spans 13 residues. CDR3 sequence: CASSFGGNYGYTF. The DNA of the CDR3 is TGTGCCAGTAGTTTCGGGGGAAACTATGGCTACACCTTC.

The rearrangement uses TRBV2 and TRBJ1-2, with D uncertain. Germline CDR1 SNHLY, CDR2 FYNNEI. The length of the CDR3 is 13 residues. The V end lost 1 base, the J end lost 6 bases, and 9 bases lay between the germline ends. In DNA form, the CDR3 reads TGTGCCAGCAGTGAAGGCAGGTTTAATGGCTACACCTTC. It codes for CASSEGRFNGYTF.

A single count supports this clone. This chain links TRBV11-3 with TRBJ2-1; 11 bases agree with TRBD2. The CDR3 length is 17 residues. Losses at the gene ends were 5 bases for V and 6 bases for J; bases not matched to a gene: 12. Germline values: CDR1 SGHNT, CDR2 YENEEA. CDR3 sequence (DNA): TGTGCCAGCAGCATTCGCCTTAGCGGGGGGGCGAGCAATGAGCAGTTCTTC. It encodes CASSIRLSGGASNEQFF.

The rearrangement uses TRBV19 and TRBJ2-2, with unresolved D. The V end lost 4 bases, the J end lost 5 bases, and 5 bases lay between the germline ends. Looked up from germline, CDR1 is LNHDA and CDR2 is SQIVND (reference sequence). The CDR3 has 12 amino acids. For the CDR3, the DNA is TGTGCCAGTAGTACTCAGACCGGGGAGCTGTTTTTT. Translating gives CASSTQTGELFF.

This chain uses TRBV3-1 (or the pseudogene TRBV3-2) with TRBJ2-3; 7 bases line up with TRBD2. V was pared by 4 bases and J by 0 bases, with 10 bases of the junction left unmatched. Germline-derived CDR1 and CDR2 are LGHDT and YNNKEL (reference sequence). The CDR3 extends over 17 amino acids. The chain's CDR3 is CASSPWASGESTDTQYF. The CDR3 bases are TGTGCCAGCAGCCCCTGGGCTAGCGGAGAGAGCACAGATACGCAGTATTTT.